The 11 T cell receptor beta chains reported below all come from one sample, sequenced in a study of CD8 T cells in ankylosing spondylitis. Findings of the study overall: What appeared characteristic of ankylosing spondylitis blood was a TCR beta motif of eight highly homologous variants.

TCRdb fed the 5' RACE reads into MiXCR, producing one record per CDR3 protein. The data show around 450,000 distinct CDR3 sequences, roughly 27% seen once. These TCRs are of unknown antigen specificity. The sequenced sample consisted of blood, either unsorted or a sorted T cell fraction (not recorded which). These receptors came from a male donor with ankylosing spondylitis.

The V and J genes are TRBV6-1 and TRBJ2-7, with D possibly matching TRBD2 (5 bases). Germline-derived CDR1 and CDR2 are MNHNS and SASEGT. Deletions cut 8 bases from V and 2 bases from J, with 13 bases between. There are 13 residues in the CDR3. CDR3 sequence (DNA): TGTGCCAGCTCCCGGACGGGAACCTACGAGCAGTACTTC. It encodes CASSRTGTYEQYF.

This clonotype has a count of ten or more. The chain links TRBV5-1 to TRBJ2-1; 7 nucleotides agree with TRBD1. The V segment lost 4 bases and the J segment 8 bases; nucleotides outside the gene matches: 15. Germline CDR1 reads SGHRS; CDR2 reads YFSETQ. The CDR3 has 16 amino acids. CDR3 nucleotide sequence: TGCGCCAGCAGCCCACCCTTGGACAGGCCCGTGGATGAGCAGTTCTTC. Amino acid sequence: CASSPPLDRPVDEQFF. The full variable domain, with the rest looked up from reference TRBV5-1 and TRBJ2-1, is KAGVTQTPRYLIKTRGQQVTLSCSPISGHRSVSWYQQTPGQGLQFLFEYFSETQRNKGNFPGRFSGRQFSNSRSEMNVSTLELGDSALYLCASSPPLDRPVDEQFFGPGTRLTVL.

The chain employs TRBV7-2 and TRBJ2-3; D is ambiguous. CDR1 SGHTA and CDR2 FQGNSA come from the germline V gene. The CDR3 sequence is 14 residues long. V dropped 5 bases and J dropped 7 bases, with 16 bases sitting between them. The CDR3 spells CASSPGSLTNTQYF. The CDR3 bases are TGTGCCAGCAGCCCCGGCTCCCTGACGAATACGCAGTATTTT.

Only a few counts were recorded for this clonotype. The chain links TRBV7-2 to TRBJ2-7; no definite D call. Germline V gene data show CDR1 as SGHTA and CDR2 as FQGNSA. The V end was cut by 5 bases, the J end by 4 bases, with 18 bases between. There are 15 residues in the CDR3. The CDR3: CASSPRKQSQYEQYF. CDR3 DNA: TGTGCCAGCAGCCCTAGGAAACAGTCCCAATACGAGCAGTACTTC.

The V and J genes are TRBV25-1 and TRBJ2-1; the D is unclear. The CDR3 length is 11 residues. V was pared by 5 bases and J by 7 bases, with 6 bases between. The V gene's germline CDR1 is MGHDK and CDR2 SYGVNS. CDR3 in DNA: TGTGCCAGCAGTATCAGGAATGAGCAGTTCTTC. It yields the protein CASSIRNEQFF.

Only one count was recorded for this clonotype. This sequence joins TRBV7-2 and TRBJ2-1, with 10 bases fitting TRBD2. The trim removed 5 bases at V and 8 bases at J, leaving 9 bases unmatched. Germline loops: CDR1 SGHTA, CDR2 FQGNSA. The CDR3 loop spans 15 amino acids. CDR3: CASSRSSGSRDEQFF. The CDR3 DNA reads as TGTGCCAGCAGCCGCTCTAGCGGGAGTAGGGATGAGCAGTTCTTC.

J is TRBJ2-2 and V is TRBV12-3 or TRBV12-4; 8 bases match TRBD2. Unmatched junction bases numbered 5, after V lost 4 bases and J lost 4 bases. The CDR3 length is 15 residues. As DNA, the CDR3 is TGTGCCAGCAGTTCCCTAGCGGGTATCACCGGGGAGCTGTTTTTT. Encoded protein: CASSSLAGITGELFF.

The rearrangement joins TRBV20-1 to TRBJ2-1, with 11 bases aligning to TRBD2. V lost 3 bases and J lost 4; bases outside the gene matches: 5. The CDR3 consists of 15 residues. Germline loops: CDR1 DFQATT, CDR2 SNEGSKA (reference sequence). The DNA for the CDR3 is TGCAGTGCTAGTGATGGGACTAGCGGATACAATGAGCAGTTCTTC. Translated: CSASDGTSGYNEQFF.

This clonotype was observed a few times. V gene TRBV12-3 or TRBV12-4 combines with J gene TRBJ2-7; D not certain. The length of the CDR3 is 12 residues. The V end lost 5 bases, the J end lost 5 bases, and 10 bases lay between the germline ends. This CDR3 reads CASSQTLHEQYV. In DNA, the CDR3 is TGTGCCAGCAGTCAGACTCTACACGAGCAGTACGTC.

The rearrangement joins TRBV12-3 or TRBV12-4 to TRBJ1-5; D possibly corresponds to TRBD1 (5 bases). The length of the CDR3 is 15 residues. V was trimmed by 5 bases and J by 0 bases, leaving 11 bases between them. The CDR3 protein is CASSRDPYSNQPQHF. CDR3 nucleotides: TGTGCCAGCAGTCGGGACCCTTATAGCAATCAGCCCCAGCATTTT.

This clonotype was counted ten times or more. The chain is built from TRBV20-1 and TRBJ1-1; 9 bases match TRBD1. The CDR3 totals 12 residues. Trimming removed 1 base from V and 11 bases from J; junction bases left unmatched: 5. From germline, CDR1 is DFQATT and CDR2 SNEGSKA (reference sequence). The CDR3 here is CSARGDRESAFF. CDR3 sequence (DNA): TGCAGTGCTAGAGGGGACAGGGAAAGCGCTTTCTTT.